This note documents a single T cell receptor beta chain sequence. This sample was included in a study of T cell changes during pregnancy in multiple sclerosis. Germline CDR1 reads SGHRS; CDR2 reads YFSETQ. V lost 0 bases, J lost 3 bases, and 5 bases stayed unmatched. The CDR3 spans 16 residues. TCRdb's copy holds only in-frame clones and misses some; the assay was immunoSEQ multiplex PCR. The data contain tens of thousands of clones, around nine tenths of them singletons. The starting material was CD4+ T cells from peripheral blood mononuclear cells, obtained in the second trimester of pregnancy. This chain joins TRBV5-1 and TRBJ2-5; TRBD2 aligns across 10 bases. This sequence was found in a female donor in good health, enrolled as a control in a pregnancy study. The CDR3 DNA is TGCGCCAGCAGCTTGGGCCAGCGGGGGGGCAAAGAGACCCAGTACTTC. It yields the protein CASSLGQRGGKETQYF. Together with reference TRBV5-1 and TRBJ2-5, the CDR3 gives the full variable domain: KAGVTQTPRYLIKTRGQQVTLSCSPISGHRSVSWYQQTPGQGLQFLFEYFSETQRNKGNFPGRFSGRQFSNSRSEMNVSTLELGDSALYLCASSLGQRGGKETQYFGPGTRLLVL.